Listed here is a single T cell receptor (beta chain). The entry originates in a study of blood T cell repertoires in COVID-19. The wider study: Italy, Spain and the United States were the sources of the convalescent and acute COVID-19 samples.

V lost 3 bases to trimming and J lost 4 bases; unmatched junction nucleotides: 6. Germline values: CDR1 MNHEY, CDR2 SVGAGI. This CDR3 is built from 14 residues. Original analysis: Estimates of nucleated cell counts were drawn from the amplification of reference gene primers. Repertoires were generated with immunoSEQ multiplex PCR, while TCRdb's copy carries only in-frame clones and drops some. V and J calls and clone size are copied from that table; D and trimming were computed from the DNA. The sample holds roughly 260,000 clones, about 89% seen once. Material for sequencing was peripheral blood. This chain joins TRBV6-5 and TRBJ2-7, with TRBD1 matching 7 bases. This sequence was found in a woman between 45 and 60 years old with acute or convalescent COVID-19. The DNA for the CDR3 is TGTGCCAGCAGTTATTATCGACAGGGTTACGAGCAGTACTTC. Translation: CASSYYRQGYEQYF.